A selection of T cell receptor beta chains follows, all from one sample in a study of Ad26.COV2.S vaccination and SARS-CoV-2 variants. Profiling relied on immunoSEQ multiplex PCR, and the TCRdb table lists in-frame clones only, not all of them. This sample has about 460,000 clones, with about nine tenths found just once. The sequences come from peripheral blood, collected in a trial of Ad26.COV2.S vaccine versus placebo. These receptors came from a person aged 18-60 years who received the Ad26.COV2.S COVID-19 vaccine or a placebo. Both conserved end residues are part of each CDR3.

>TRBJ1-1|TRBV5-1
CASSLGIVRVNTEAFF
>TRBJ1-2|TRBV4-1
CASSQEGARSYGYTF
>TRBJ2-1|TRBV28
CASTSPSSYNEQFF
>TRBJ1-5|TRBV6-6
CASRSQENNQPQHF
>TRBJ1-5|TRBV7-2
CASSLVQGGQPQHF
>TRBJ2-6|TRBV5-1
CASSLMSSSGANVLTF
>TRBJ2-7|TRBV6-2/TRBV6-3
CASSYSKDRDYEQYF
>TRBJ2-5|TRBV19
CASSPGDGDYQETQYF
>TRBJ1-3|TRBV6-5
CATGTDGNTIYF
>TRBJ2-7|TRBV6-5
CASTSDVPYEQYF
>TRBJ1-5|TRBV19
CASSQRDTMSNQPQHF
>TRBJ2-7|TRBV28
CASSLGGGLNYEQYF
>TRBJ1-2|TRBV27
CASRRDRVFGGYTF
>TRBJ2-7|TRBV19
CASHPPGQQSEQYF
>TRBJ1-2|TRBV27
CASSLSMGAGYTF
>TRBJ2-5|TRBV7-2
CASSLAGQGTQETQYF
>TRBJ2-3|TRBV13
CASSSSGNGAYTQYF
>TRBJ1-6|TRBV6-5
CASSYSGQGISLHF
>TRBJ2-5|TRBV13
CASSPPQRERETQYF
>TRBJ1-2|TRBV5-1
CASSLGSNANYGYTF
>TRBJ2-7|TRBV30
CAWSPTKRWTGVSKAYEQYF
>TRBJ2-7|TRBV6-2/TRBV6-3
CASSSGASYEQYF